This T cell receptor (beta chain) was captured by sequencing in a study of human T cells and chemical hapten exposure. This clonotype was observed many times. CDR1 and CDR2 (germline): SGHRS, YFSETQ. The CDR3 covers 14 residues. The J segment lost 3 bases and the V segment lost 4 bases, leaving 7 bases of the junction unmatched. Time point in this sample: pre-sensitization, week 0. Treatment of the sample: therapeutic diphenylcyclopropenone sensitization with weekly scalp DPC. Participating donors were patients with alopecia, aged 18 to 70 years, considered appropriate candidates for DPC. Individual cDNA molecules received unique molecular identifiers in the library. TCRdb ran MiXCR on the RACE reads and lists one entry per CDR3 protein. The sample includes 350,000 to 400,000 distinct CDR3 sequences, approximately 5.1% of them seen just once.

Sequencing used whole blood, obtained in connection with sensitization to the hapten diphenylcyclopropenone (DPC). The source is a woman between 45 and 60 years old with alopecia areata. Some clones in this sample may be carry-over from other donors' samples. The chain is built from TRBV5-1 and TRBJ2-7; TRBD2 aligns across 7 bases. CDR3 DNA: TGCGCCAGCAGCCCGCGGGAGAGGGGCTACGAGCAGTACTTC. The encoded protein is CASSPRERGYEQYF.